These 14 T cell receptor beta chains were sequenced from one sample in a study of identical twins. Each CDR3 protein is one row after TCRdb ran MiXCR on the 5' RACE reads. The sample contains about 700,000 distinct CDR3 sequences, approximately 9% of which appear only once. These data were also filed under a second study, of yellow fever vaccine responses in identical twins.

Sequencing input: PBMCs. The receptors come from a woman between 18 and 29 years old in good health.

This clonotype was found many times. J is TRBJ2-1 and V is TRBV4-1, with D perhaps TRBD2 (5 bases). The germline gives CDR1 MGHRA, CDR2 YSYEKL. Trimming removed 1 base at V and 7 bases at J, with 20 bases between. The CDR3 contains 17 residues. The CDR3 spells CASSQVLGGLGSNEQFF. The DNA of the CDR3 is TGCGCCAGCAGCCAAGTCCTCGGCGGACTGGGGTCGAATGAGCAGTTCTTC.

This clonotype was counted a few times. The chain has TRBV7-2 and TRBJ2-5, with 7 bases aligning to TRBD2. Germline V gene data show CDR1 as SGHTA and CDR2 as FQGNSA. This CDR3 is 15 amino acids long. With 3 bases clipped from V and 4 bases from J, the junction kept 8 bases outside the gene matches. The CDR3 bases are TGTGCCAGCAGCTTGAATCGACTAGCTGGAGAGACCCAGTACTTC. Protein product: CASSLNRLAGETQYF.

The chain links TRBV15 to TRBJ1-6, with 7 bases aligning to TRBD1. The J segment lost 9 bases and the V segment lost 3 bases, leaving 8 bases of the junction unmatched. CDR1 is LNHNV, CDR2 YYDKDF, per germline (reference sequence). This CDR3 is 15 amino acids long. CDR3 residues: CATSSGRDSVSPLHF. In DNA, the CDR3 is TGTGCCACCAGCAGTGGCCGGGACAGTGTTTCACCCCTCCACTTT.

This clonotype was detected many times. V gene TRBV7-2 combines with J gene TRBJ2-4; D remains unclear. Germline V gene data show CDR1 as SGHTA and CDR2 as FQGNSA. The CDR3 has 15 residues. The V end was cut by 5 bases, the J end by 0 bases, with 11 bases between. The CDR3 DNA reads TGTGCCAGCAGCCTGCCTCTGATAGCCAAAAACATTCAGTACTTC. Protein product: CASSLPLIAKNIQYF.

This clonotype was seen ten or more times. The chain employs TRBV6-2 or TRBV6-3 and TRBJ1-1, with 7 nucleotides matching TRBD1. With V trimmed by 2 bases and J by 8 bases, 5 bases remained unmatched. Germline CDR1 and CDR2: MNHEY and SVGEGT. The CDR3 length is 13 residues. The CDR3 DNA is TGTGCCAGCAGTTACCCAGGACAGGCAGAAGCTTTCTTT. Translated: CASSYPGQAEAFF.

The chain recombines TRBV7-3 with TRBJ2-1; the D gene could be TRBD1 or TRBD2 (5 bases each). The CDR3 is 12 amino acids. The germline V and J ends were trimmed by 1 base and 9 bases, with 7 bases remaining between them. Per germline, CDR1 SGHTA and CDR2 FQGTGA. The CDR3 DNA reads TGTGCCAGCAGCTTAATTGGGGGTGAGCAGTTCTTC. Translated: CASSLIGGEQFF.

This clonotype has only a few counts. The V and J genes are TRBV6-2 or TRBV6-3 and TRBJ1-5; 11 bases line up with TRBD1. Losses at the gene ends were 5 bases for V and 3 bases for J; bases not matched to a gene: 6. This CDR3 is 16 amino acids long. CDR1 MNHEY and CDR2 SVGEGT come from the germline V gene. CDR3 residues: CASSTGQGVSNQPQHF. DNA of the CDR3: TGTGCCAGCAGTACGGGACAGGGGGTATCCAATCAGCCCCAGCATTTT.

The chain recombines TRBV7-2 with TRBJ2-5; D perhaps matches TRBD1 (5 bases). The germline CDR1 and CDR2 sequences are SGHTA and FQGNSA. Deletions cut 2 bases from V and 3 bases from J, with 10 bases between. The CDR3 runs to 14 residues. The CDR3 loop reads CASSLSRVEETQYF. CDR3 DNA sequence: TGTGCCAGCAGCTTAAGCAGGGTGGAAGAGACCCAGTACTTC.

This clonotype was seen more than once but under ten times. V gene TRBV7-9 combines with J gene TRBJ2-5; 8 nucleotides agree with TRBD2. The CDR3 sequence is 17 residues long. Looked up from germline, CDR1 is SEHNR and CDR2 is FQNEAQ (reference sequence). Germline trimming cut 7 bases from V and 0 bases from J; bases unmatched to any gene: 13. DNA of the CDR3: TGTGCCAGCAACCCCCTTTCGGGGGGGGGGTACCAAGAGACCCAGTACTTC. Its translation is CASNPLSGGGYQETQYF.

The V and J genes are TRBV5-1 and TRBJ2-1, with TRBD2 matching 15 bases. Germline CDR1 is SGHRS and CDR2 is YFSETQ. J gave up 4 bases and V 4 bases, and 6 bases lay outside the gene matches. The CDR3 is 17 amino acids. Here the CDR3 reads CASSGGTSGGSYNEQFF. For the CDR3, the DNA is TGCGCCAGCAGCGGAGGGACTAGCGGGGGGTCTTACAATGAGCAGTTCTTC.

This clonotype was seen a few times. V gene TRBV9 combines with J gene TRBJ1-4; D call uncertain. V lost 5 bases, J lost 5 bases, and 10 bases lay in between. This CDR3 region has 13 residues. Germline V gives CDR1 SGDLS, CDR2 YYNGEE. The CDR3 protein is CASSRDGNEKLFF. CDR3 DNA: TGTGCCAGCAGTCGCGACGGGAATGAAAAACTGTTTTTT.

The table lists this clonotype with many counts. The V call is TRBV9, the J call TRBJ2-7; D remains unclear. The length of the CDR3 is 13 residues. Germline-derived CDR1 and CDR2 are SGDLS and YYNGEE. Trimming left V 4 bases short and J 3 bases short, with 11 bases between. CDR3 sequence (DNA): TGTGCCAGCAGCCCACGGACGGGCTACGAGCAGTACTTC. Translation gives CASSPRTGYEQYF.

This clonotype was detected only a few times. This chain connects TRBV15 to TRBJ1-2; D is uncertain. The V gene lost 0 bases and the J gene lost 3 bases, with 8 bases spanning the gap. Germline loops: CDR1 LNHNV, CDR2 YYDKDF (reference sequence). The CDR3 has 14 amino acids. The CDR3 loop reads CATSRERRDYGYTF. CDR3 DNA: TGTGCCACCAGCAGAGAGCGGAGGGACTATGGCTACACCTTC.

This clonotype was detected only a few times. This chain connects TRBV5-6 to TRBJ2-7; perhaps TRBD1 as D (7 bases). Looked up from germline, CDR1 is SGHDT and CDR2 is YYEEEE. V was clipped by 4 bases and J by 7 bases, with 21 bases between them. The CDR3 is 15 amino acids. The CDR3 nucleotides are TGTGCCAGCAGCGTACCGGGACAGAAGACTAGGGAGCAGTACTTC. Translated: CASSVPGQKTREQYF.